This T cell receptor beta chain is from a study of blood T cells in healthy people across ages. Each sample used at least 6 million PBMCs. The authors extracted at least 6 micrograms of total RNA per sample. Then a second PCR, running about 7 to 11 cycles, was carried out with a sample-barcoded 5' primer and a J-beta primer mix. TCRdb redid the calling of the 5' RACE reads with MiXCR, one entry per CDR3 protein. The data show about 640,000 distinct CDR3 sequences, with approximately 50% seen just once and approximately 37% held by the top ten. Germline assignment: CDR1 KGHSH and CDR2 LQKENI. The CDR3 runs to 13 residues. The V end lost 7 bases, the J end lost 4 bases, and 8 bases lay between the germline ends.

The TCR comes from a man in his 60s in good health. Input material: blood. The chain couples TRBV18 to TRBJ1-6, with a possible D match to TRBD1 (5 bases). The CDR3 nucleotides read TGTGCCAGCTACAAGGGGTATAATTCACCCCTCCACTTT. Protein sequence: CASYKGYNSPLHF. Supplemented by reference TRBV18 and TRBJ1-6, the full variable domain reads NAGVMQNPRHLVRRRGQEARLRCSPMKGHSHVYWYRQLPEEGLKFMVYLQKENIIDESGMPKERFSAEFPKEGPSILRIQQVVRGDSAAYFCASYKGYNSPLHFGNGTRLTVT.